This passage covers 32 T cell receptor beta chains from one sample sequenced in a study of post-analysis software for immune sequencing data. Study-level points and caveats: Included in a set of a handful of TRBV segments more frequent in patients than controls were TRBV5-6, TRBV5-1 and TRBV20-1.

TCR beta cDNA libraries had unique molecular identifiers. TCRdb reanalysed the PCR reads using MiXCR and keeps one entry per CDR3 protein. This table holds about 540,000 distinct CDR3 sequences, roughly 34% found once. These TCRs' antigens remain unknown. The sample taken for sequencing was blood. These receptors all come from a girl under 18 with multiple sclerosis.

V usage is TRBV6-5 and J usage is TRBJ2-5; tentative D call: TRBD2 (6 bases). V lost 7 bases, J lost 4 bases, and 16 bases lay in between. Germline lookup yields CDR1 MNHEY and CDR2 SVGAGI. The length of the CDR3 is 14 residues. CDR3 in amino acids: CASTRGTFGETQYF. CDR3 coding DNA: TGTGCCAGCACCCGAGGGACTTTTGGAGAGACCCAGTACTTC.

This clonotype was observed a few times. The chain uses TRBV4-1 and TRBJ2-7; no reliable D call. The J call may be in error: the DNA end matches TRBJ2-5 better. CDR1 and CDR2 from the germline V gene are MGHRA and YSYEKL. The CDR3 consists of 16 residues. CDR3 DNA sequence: TGCGCCAGCAGCCAATTAGGCCTCCCCACCGGGGAGACCCAGTACTTC. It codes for CASSQLGLPTGETQYF.

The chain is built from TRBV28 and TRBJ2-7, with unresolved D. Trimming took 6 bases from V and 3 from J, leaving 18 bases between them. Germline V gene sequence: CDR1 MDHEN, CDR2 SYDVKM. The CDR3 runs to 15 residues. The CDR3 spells CASSSIKNVGYEQYF. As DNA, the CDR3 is TGTGCCAGCAGCTCTATTAAAAACGTAGGCTACGAGCAGTACTTC.

CDR3 coding DNA: TGTGCCAGCAGTTTTTCGACAGAGGCGGATACGCAGTATTTT. This sequence encodes CASSFSTEADTQYF. V usage is TRBV27 and J usage is TRBJ2-3; the D gene is possibly TRBD1 (5 bases). This CDR3 has 14 amino acids. Trimming stripped 3 bases from V and 6 bases from J, with 13 bases between. CDR1 is MNHEY, CDR2 SMNVEV, per germline (reference sequence).

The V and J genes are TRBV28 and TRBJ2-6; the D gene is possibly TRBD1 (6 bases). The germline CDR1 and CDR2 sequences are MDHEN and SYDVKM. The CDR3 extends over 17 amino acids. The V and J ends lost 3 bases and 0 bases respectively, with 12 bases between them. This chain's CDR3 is CASSFDRWASGANVLTF. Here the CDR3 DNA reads TGTGCCAGCAGTTTTGACAGGTGGGCCTCTGGGGCCAACGTCCTGACTTTC. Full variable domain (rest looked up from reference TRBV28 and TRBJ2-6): DVKVTQSSRYLVKRTGEKVFLECVQDMDHENMFWYRQDPGLGLRLIYFSYDVKMKEKGDIPEGYSVSREKKERFSLILESASTNQTSMYLCASSFDRWASGANVLTFGAGSRLTVL.

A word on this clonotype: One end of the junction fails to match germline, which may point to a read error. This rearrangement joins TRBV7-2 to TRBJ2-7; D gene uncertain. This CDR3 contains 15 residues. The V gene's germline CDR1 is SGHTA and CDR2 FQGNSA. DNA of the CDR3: TGTGCCGGCAGCTTAGTAACAACACGGACCTACGAGCAGTACTTC. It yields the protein CAGSLVTTRTYEQYF. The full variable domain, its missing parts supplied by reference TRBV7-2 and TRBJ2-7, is GAGVSQSPSNKVTEKGKDVELRCDPISGHTALYWYRQSLGQGLEFLIYFQGNSAPDKSGLPSDRFSAERTGGSVSTLTIQRTQQEDSAVYLCAGSLVTTRTYEQYFGPGTRLTVT.

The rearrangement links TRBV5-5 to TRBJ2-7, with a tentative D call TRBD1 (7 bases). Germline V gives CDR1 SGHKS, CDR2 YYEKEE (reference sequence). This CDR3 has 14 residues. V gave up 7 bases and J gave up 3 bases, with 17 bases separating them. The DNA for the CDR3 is TGTGCCAGCGGCGGGACAGATGTCCTCTACGAGCAGTACTTC. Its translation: CASGGTDVLYEQYF.

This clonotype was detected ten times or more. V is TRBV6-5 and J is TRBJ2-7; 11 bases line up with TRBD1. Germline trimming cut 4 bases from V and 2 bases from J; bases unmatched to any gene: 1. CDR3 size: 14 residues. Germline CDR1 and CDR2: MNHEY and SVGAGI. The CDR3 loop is CASSWGQGAYEQYF. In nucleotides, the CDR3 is TGTGCCAGCAGTTGGGGACAGGGGGCCTACGAGCAGTACTTC.

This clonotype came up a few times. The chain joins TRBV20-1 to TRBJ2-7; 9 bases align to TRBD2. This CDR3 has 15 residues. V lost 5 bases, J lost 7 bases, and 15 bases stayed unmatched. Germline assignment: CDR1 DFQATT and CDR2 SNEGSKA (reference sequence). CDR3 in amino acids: CSAVRPGLANGEQYF. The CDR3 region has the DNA TGCAGTGCTGTTAGACCGGGACTAGCTAATGGGGAGCAGTACTTC.

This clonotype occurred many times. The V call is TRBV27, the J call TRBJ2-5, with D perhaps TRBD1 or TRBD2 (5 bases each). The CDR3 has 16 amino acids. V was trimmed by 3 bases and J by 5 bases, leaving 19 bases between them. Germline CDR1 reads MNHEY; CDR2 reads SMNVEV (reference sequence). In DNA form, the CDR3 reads TGTGCCAGCAGTTTGGGACGTAACGTCTTTCGGGAGACCCAGTACTTC. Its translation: CASSLGRNVFRETQYF.

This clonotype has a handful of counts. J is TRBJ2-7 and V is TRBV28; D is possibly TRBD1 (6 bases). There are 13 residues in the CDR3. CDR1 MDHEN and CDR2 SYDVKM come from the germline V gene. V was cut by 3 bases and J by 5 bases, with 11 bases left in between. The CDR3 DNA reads TGTGCCAGCAGTTTGCCCACAGGGAACGAGCAGTACTTC. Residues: CASSLPTGNEQYF.

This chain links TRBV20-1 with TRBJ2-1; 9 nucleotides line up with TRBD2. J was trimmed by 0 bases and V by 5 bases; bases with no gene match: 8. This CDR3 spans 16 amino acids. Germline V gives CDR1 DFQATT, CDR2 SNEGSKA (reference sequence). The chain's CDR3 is CSAVAGAPSSYNEQFF. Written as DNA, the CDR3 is TGCAGTGCTGTAGCGGGGGCCCCGAGCTCCTACAATGAGCAGTTCTTC.

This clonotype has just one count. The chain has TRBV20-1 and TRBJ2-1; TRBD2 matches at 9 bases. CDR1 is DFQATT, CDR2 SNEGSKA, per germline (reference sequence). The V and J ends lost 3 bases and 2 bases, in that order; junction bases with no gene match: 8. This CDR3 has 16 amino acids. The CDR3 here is CSASPSGGSPYNEQFF. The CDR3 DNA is TGCAGTGCTAGTCCCAGCGGGGGGAGCCCCTACAATGAGCAGTTCTTC.

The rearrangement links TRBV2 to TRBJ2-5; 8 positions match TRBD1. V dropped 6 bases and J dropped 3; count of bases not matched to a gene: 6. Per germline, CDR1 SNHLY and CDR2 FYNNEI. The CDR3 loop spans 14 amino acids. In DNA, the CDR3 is TGTGCCAGCAGGGGTCAGGGGGCAGAAGAGACCCAGTACTTC. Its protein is CASRGQGAEETQYF.

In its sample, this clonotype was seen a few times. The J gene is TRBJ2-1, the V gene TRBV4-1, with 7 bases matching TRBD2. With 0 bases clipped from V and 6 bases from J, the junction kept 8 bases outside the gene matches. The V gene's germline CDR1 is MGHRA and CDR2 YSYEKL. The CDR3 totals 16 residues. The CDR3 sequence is CASSQDEARGINEQFF. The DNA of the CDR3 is TGCGCCAGCAGCCAAGACGAGGCGCGGGGGATCAATGAGCAGTTCTTC.

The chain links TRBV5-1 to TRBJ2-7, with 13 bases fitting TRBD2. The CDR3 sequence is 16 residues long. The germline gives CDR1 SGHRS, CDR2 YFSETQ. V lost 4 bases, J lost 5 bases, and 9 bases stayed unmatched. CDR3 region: CASSTRTSGGSHEQYF. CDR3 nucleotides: TGCGCCAGCAGCACGAGGACTAGCGGGGGAAGCCACGAGCAGTACTTC.

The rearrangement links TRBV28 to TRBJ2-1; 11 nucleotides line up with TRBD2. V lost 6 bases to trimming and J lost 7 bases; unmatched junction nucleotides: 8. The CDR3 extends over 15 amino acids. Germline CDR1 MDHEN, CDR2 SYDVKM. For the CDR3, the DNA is TGTGCCAGCAGGGATACTAGCGGGAGTTGGAATGAGCAGTTCTTC. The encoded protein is CASRDTSGSWNEQFF.

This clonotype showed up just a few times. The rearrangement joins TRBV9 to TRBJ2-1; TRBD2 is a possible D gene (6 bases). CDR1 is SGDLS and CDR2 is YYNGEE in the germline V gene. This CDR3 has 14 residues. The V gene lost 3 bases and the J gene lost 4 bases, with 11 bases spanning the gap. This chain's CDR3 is CASSAVSGYNEQFF. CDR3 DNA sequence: TGTGCCAGCAGCGCGGTAAGCGGGTACAATGAGCAGTTCTTC.

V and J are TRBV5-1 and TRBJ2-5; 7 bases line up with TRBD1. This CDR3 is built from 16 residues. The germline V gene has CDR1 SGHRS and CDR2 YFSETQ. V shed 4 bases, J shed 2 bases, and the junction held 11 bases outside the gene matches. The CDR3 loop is CASSPGGGLIQETQYF. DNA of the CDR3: TGCGCCAGCAGCCCAGGGGGTGGATTGATTCAAGAGACCCAGTACTTC.

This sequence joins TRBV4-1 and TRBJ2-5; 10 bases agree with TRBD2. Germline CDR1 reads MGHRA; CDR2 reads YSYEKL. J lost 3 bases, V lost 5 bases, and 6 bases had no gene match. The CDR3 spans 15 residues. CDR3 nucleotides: TGCGCCAGCAGCTATAGCGGGGGGCCCAAAGAGACCCAGTACTTC. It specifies CASSYSGGPKETQYF.

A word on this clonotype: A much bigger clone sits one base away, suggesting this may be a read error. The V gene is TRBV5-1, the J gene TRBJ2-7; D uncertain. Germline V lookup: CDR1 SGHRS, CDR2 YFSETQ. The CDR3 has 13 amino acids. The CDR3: CASSSTRSYERYF. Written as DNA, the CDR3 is TGCGCCAGCAGCTCCACCCGGTCCTACGAGCGGTACTTC.

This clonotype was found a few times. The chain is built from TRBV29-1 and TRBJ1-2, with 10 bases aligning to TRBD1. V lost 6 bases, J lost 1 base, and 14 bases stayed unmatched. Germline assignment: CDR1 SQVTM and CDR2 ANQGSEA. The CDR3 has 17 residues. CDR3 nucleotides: TGCAGCGTAACACACCTTAGACAGGGGGCCCTTAACTATGGCTACACCTTC. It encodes CSVTHLRQGALNYGYTF.

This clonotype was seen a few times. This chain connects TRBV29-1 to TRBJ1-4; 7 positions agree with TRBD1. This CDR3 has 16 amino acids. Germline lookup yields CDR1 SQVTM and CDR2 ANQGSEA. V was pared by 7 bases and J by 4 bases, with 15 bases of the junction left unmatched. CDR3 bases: TGCAGCGGCGGACAGGAGGATATCAGAAATAATGAAAAACTGTTTTTT. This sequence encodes CSGGQEDIRNNEKLFF.

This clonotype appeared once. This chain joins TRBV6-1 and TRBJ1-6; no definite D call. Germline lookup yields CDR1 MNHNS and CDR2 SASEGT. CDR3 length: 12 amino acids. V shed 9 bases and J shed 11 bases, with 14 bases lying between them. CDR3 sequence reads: CASRRYPTPLHF. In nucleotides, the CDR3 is TGTGCCAGTCGTCGGTATCCCACACCCCTCCACTTT.

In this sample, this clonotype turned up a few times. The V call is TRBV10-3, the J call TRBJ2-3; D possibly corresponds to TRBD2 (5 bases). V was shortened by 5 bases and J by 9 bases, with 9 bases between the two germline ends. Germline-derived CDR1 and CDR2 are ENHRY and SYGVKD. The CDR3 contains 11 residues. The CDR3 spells CAISLEGTQYF. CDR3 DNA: TGTGCCATCAGTTTAGAGGGAACGCAGTATTTT.

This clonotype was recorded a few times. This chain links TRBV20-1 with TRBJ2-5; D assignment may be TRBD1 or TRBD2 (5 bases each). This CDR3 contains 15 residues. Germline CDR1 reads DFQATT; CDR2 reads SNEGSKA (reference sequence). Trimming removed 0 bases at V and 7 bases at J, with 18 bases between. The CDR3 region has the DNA TGCAGTGCTAGAGATGGGAGAGGACTGGGGCGGACCCAGTACTTC. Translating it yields CSARDGRGLGRTQYF.

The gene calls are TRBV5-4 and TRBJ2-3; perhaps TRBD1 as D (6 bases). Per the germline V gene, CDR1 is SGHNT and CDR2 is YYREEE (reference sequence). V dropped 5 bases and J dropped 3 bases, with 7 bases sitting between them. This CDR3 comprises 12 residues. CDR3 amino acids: CASRQGTDTQYF. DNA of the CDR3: TGTGCCAGCAGGCAGGGGACAGATACGCAGTATTTT.

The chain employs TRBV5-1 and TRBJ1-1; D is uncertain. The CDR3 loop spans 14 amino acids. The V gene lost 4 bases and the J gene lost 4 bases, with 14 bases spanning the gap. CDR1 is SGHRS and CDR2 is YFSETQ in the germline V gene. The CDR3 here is CASSPWEGGTEAFF. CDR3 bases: TGCGCCAGCAGCCCCTGGGAAGGTGGCACTGAAGCTTTCTTT.

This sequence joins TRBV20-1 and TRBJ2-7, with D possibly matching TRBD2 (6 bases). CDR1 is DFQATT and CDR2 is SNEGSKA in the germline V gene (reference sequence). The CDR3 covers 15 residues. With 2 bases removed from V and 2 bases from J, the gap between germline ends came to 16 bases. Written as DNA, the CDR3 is TGCAGTGCTAGACTCACCGGGACTTCCCCCTACGAGCAGTACTTC. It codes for CSARLTGTSPYEQYF.

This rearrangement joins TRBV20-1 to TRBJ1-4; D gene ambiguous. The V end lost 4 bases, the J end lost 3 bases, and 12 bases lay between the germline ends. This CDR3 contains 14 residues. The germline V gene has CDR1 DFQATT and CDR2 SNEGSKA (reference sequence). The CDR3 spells CSATFPGANEKLFF. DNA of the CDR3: TGCAGTGCTACCTTTCCAGGAGCTAATGAAAAACTGTTTTTT.

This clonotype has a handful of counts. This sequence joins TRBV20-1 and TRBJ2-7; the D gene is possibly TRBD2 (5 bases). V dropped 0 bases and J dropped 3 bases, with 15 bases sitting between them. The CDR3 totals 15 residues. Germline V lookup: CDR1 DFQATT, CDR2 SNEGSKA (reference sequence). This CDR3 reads CSARDSGRGIYEQYF. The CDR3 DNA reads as TGCAGTGCTAGAGATTCTGGCCGGGGAATCTACGAGCAGTACTTC.

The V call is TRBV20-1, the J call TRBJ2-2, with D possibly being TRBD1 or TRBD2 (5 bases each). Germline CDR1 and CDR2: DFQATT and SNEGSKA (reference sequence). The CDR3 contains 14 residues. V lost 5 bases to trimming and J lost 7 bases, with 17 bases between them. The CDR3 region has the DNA TGCAGTGCTGGGGACCCTTTGGGAGTCGGGGAGCTGTTTTTT. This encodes CSAGDPLGVGELFF.